Below, one T cell receptor (beta chain) is given with its context. The record originates from a study of blood T cells in healthy people across ages. With a J-beta primer mix and a sample-barcoded 5' primer, a second PCR ran about 6 to 11 cycles. Paired-end reads containing CDR3 totaled no fewer than 2.5 million for each sample. TCRdb re-derived calls from the 5' RACE reads in MiXCR, one entry per CDR3 protein. Of about 620,000 distinct CDR3 sequences in the sample, 52% were seen once. Per the germline V gene, CDR1 is MDHEN and CDR2 is SYDVKM. Unmatched junction bases numbered 17, after V lost 7 bases and J lost 9 bases. The CDR3 length is 16 residues.

The TCR comes from a woman aged 80 or over in good health. J is TRBJ2-1 and V is TRBV28; 8 bases map to TRBD1. Sequenced: blood. The CDR3 is CASTPRYGAGGREQFF. The CDR3 coding sequence is TGTGCCAGCACCCCTCGGTATGGGGCAGGGGGCCGTGAGCAGTTCTTC.